What follows describes a single TCR beta chain. This sequence may be a read error, since a much larger clone differs from it by one base. The record originates from a study of regulatory T cells in long-lasting Graves disease. The time point: newly diagnosed GD, antithyroid drugs for less than 3 months. Preparation of the TCR library used RNA extracted from PBMCs. The CDR3 has 15 residues. Germline V gene data show CDR1 as MGHRA and CDR2 as YSYEKL. Construction of TCR beta libraries relied on iRepertoire HTBI primers and on Arm-PCR targeting CDR3 regions. TCRdb processed the multiplex PCR reads anew with MiXCR; each CDR3 protein has one entry. The sample gives hundreds of thousands of distinct CDR3 sequences, approximately 15% of which show up once; about 8% is in the top ten. The sample was also linked to a second study, of T cells in Graves' hyperthyroidism and ophthalmopathy.

This specimen was peripheral blood mononuclear cells (PBMCs), taken at new diagnosis, from a patient treated with antithyroid drugs. The rearrangement links TRBV4-1 to TRBJ2-5, with 11 bases identical to TRBD2. This clonotype originated in a woman between 40 and 50 years old with Graves disease. This CDR3 is CASSQVSGRAETQCF. The CDR3 coding sequence is TGCGCCAGCAGCCAAGTTAGCGGGAGGGCCGAGACCCAGTGCTTC.